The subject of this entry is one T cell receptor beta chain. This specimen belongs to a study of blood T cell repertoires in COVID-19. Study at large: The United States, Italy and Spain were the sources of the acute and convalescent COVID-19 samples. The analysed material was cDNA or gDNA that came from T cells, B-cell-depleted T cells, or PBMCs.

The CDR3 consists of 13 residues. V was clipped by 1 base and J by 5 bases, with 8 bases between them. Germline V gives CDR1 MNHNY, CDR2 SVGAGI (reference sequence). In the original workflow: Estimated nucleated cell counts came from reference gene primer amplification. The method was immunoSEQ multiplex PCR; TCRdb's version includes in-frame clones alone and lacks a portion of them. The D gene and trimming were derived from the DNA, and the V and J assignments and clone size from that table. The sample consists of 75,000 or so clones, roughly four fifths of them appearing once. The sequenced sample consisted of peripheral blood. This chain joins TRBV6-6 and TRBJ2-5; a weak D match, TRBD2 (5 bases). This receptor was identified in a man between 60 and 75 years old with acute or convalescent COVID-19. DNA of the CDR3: TGTGCCAGCAGTTACTTCGGGATGGAGACCCAGTACTTC. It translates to CASSYFGMETQYF.